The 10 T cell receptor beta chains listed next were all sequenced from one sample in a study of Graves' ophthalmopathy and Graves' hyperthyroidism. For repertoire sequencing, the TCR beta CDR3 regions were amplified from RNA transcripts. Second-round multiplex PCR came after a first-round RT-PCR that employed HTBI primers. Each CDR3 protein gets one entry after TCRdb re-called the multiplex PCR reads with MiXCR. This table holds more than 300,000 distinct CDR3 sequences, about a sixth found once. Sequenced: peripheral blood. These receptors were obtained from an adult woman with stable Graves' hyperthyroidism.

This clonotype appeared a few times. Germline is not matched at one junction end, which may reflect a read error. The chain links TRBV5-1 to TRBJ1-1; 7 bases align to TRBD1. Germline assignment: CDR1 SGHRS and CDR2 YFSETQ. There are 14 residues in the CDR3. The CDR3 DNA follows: TGCGCCGGCAGCTTGGGACAGTTGAACACTGAAGCTTTCTTT. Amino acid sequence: CAGSLGQLNTEAFF.

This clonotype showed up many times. The CDR3 coding sequence is TGTGCCAGCAGCGTAGTTGGTAGCGACGGGACCCAGTACTTC. This gives the protein CASSVVGSDGTQYF. The chain recombines TRBV9 with TRBJ2-5, with D possibly TRBD2 on 5 matching bases. Germline CDR1 is SGDLS and CDR2 is YYNGEE. V lost 0 bases to trimming and J lost 7 bases, with 13 bases between them. The CDR3 consists of 14 residues. Drawing the rest from reference TRBV9 and TRBJ2-5, the complete variable domain is DSGVTQTPKHLITATGQRVTLRCSPRSGDLSVYWYQQSLDQGLQFLIQYYNGEERAKGNILERFSAQQFPDLHSELNLSSLELGDSALYFCASSVVGSDGTQYFGPGTRLLVL.

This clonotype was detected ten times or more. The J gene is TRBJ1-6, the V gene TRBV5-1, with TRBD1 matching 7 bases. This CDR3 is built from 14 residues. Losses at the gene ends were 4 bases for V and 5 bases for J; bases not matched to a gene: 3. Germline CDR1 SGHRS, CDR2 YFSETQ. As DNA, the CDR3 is TGCGCCAGCAGCACCGGGACAGATAATTCACCCCTCCACTTT. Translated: CASSTGTDNSPLHF.

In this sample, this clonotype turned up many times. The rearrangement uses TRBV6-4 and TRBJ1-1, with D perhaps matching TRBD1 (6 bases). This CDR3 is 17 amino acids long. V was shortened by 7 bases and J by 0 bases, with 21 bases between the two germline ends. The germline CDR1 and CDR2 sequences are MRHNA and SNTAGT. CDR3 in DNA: TGTGCCAGCATGCCCGGGACATCGACCTACATGAACACTGAAGCTTTCTTT. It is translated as CASMPGTSTYMNTEAFF.

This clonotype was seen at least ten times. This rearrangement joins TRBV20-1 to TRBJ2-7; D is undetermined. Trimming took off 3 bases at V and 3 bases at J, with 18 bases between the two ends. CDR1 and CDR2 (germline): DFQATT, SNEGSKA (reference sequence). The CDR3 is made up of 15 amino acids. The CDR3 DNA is TGCAGTGCTAGTGATTTTGGTGTCTCCTTCTACGAGCAGTACTTC. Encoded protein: CSASDFGVSFYEQYF.

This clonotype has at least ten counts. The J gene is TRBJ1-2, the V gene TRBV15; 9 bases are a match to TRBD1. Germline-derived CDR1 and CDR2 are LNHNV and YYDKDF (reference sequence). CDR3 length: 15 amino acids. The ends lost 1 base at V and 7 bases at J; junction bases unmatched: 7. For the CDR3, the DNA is TGTGCCACCAGCAGAGGAGGGACAGGGCTTGTTGGCTACACCTTC. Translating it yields CATSRGGTGLVGYTF.

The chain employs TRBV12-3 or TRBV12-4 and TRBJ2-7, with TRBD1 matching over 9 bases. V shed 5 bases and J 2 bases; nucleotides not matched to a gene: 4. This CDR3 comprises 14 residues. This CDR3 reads CASSKGQGPYEQYF. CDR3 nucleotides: TGTGCCAGCAGTAAGGGACAGGGACCCTACGAGCAGTACTTC.

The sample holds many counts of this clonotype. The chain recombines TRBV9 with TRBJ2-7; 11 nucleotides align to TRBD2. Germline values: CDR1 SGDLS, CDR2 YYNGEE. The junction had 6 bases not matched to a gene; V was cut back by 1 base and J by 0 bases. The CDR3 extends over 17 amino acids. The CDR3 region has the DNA TGTGCCAGCAGCGTATGGGCTAGCGGGGGGAACTCCTACGAGCAGTACTTC. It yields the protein CASSVWASGGNSYEQYF. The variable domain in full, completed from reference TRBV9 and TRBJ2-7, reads DSGVTQTPKHLITATGQRVTLRCSPRSGDLSVYWYQQSLDQGLQFLIQYYNGEERAKGNILERFSAQQFPDLHSELNLSSLELGDSALYFCASSVWASGGNSYEQYFGPGTRLTVT.

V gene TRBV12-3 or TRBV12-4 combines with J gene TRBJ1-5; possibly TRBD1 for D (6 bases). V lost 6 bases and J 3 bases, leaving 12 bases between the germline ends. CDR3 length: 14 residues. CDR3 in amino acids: CASSRGLVNQPQHF. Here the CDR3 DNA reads TGTGCCAGCAGCAGGGGCCTCGTCAATCAGCCCCAGCATTTT.

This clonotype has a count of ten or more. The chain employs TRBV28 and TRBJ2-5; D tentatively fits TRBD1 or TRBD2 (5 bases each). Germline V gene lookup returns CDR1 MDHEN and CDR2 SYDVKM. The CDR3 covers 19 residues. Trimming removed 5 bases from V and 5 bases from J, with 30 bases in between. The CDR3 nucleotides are TGTGCCAGCAGTACGATCACCCCGGGACCACGTAGGTGGCGGGAGACCCAGTACTTC. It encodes CASSTITPGPRRWRETQYF.